Listed here are 15 T cell receptor beta chains from one sample, sequenced in a study of human T cells and chemical hapten exposure. TCRdb recomputed calls from the RACE reads with MiXCR, one row per CDR3 protein. Among about 85,000 distinct CDR3 sequences listed, around 8.8% were seen once. Time point defined: pre-sensitization, week 0. Treatment of the sample: therapeutic diphenylcyclopropenone sensitization with weekly scalp DPC. This material consisted of whole blood, taken in connection with sensitization to the hapten diphenylcyclopropenone (DPC). These receptors originate from a man between 40 and 49 years old with alopecia areata. Some clones in this sample may be carry-over from other donors' samples.

This clonotype was seen at least ten times. The V call is TRBV9, the J call TRBJ2-2; tentatively, D is TRBD1 (5 bases). This CDR3 region has 14 residues. CDR1 is SGDLS, CDR2 YYNGEE, per germline. The germline V and J ends were trimmed by 1 base and 4 bases, with 8 bases remaining between them. The DNA for the CDR3 is TGTGCCAGCAGCGTAAGTGGGGCCACCGGGGAGCTGTTTTTT. Translating gives CASSVSGATGELFF.

This clonotype was seen more than once but under ten times. The chain's CDR3 is CASSFYRGQGRGNIQYF. CDR3 coding DNA: TGTGCCAGCAGTTTCTATAGAGGACAGGGAAGAGGCAACATTCAGTACTTC. The chain has TRBV28 and TRBJ2-4; 8 positions agree with TRBD1. V lost 3 bases to trimming and J lost 7 bases; unmatched junction nucleotides: 14. CDR1 is MDHEN, CDR2 SYDVKM, per germline. This CDR3 is 17 amino acids long.

This clonotype was recorded a few times. J is TRBJ2-1 and V is TRBV7-2; TRBD2 agrees at 8 bases. Per the germline V gene, CDR1 is SGHTA and CDR2 is FQGNSA. Germline trimming cut 5 bases from V and 8 bases from J; bases unmatched to any gene: 8. CDR3 length equals 14 residues. The CDR3 here is CASSHGLASHEQFF. The CDR3 nucleotides read TGTGCCAGCAGCCACGGACTAGCCAGCCATGAGCAGTTCTTC.

This clonotype was counted many times. The chain links TRBV14 to TRBJ1-2; the D is unclear. V was cut by 3 bases and J by 4 bases, with 12 bases left in between. The germline V gene encodes CDR1 SGHDN and CDR2 FVKESK. The CDR3 has 14 residues. The DNA for the CDR3 is TGTGCCAGCAGCCATTTGGGAGTTTCCTATGGCTACACCTTC. Residues: CASSHLGVSYGYTF.

This clonotype appeared a few times. The gene calls are TRBV20-1 and TRBJ2-1; the D gene is possibly TRBD1 (6 bases). CDR3 length: 11 amino acids. From germline, CDR1 is DFQATT and CDR2 SNEGSKA (reference sequence). Trimming removed 8 bases at V and 4 bases at J, with 9 bases between. As DNA, the CDR3 is TGCAGTAGGGACAATTACAATGAGCAGTTCTTC. This codes for CSRDNYNEQFF.

This chain connects TRBV7-9 to TRBJ2-3; weak D call: TRBD2 (7 bases). Trimming stripped 5 bases from V and 4 bases from J, with 16 bases between. The V gene's germline CDR1 is SEHNR and CDR2 FQNEAQ (reference sequence). This CDR3 region has 15 residues. The CDR3 sequence: CASSGGARPPDTQYF. In DNA, the CDR3 is TGTGCCAGCAGCGGGGGGGCCCGGCCCCCAGATACGCAGTATTTT.

This clonotype appeared many times. The chain has TRBV5-1 and TRBJ2-6; no firm D call. Germline V gene lookup returns CDR1 SGHRS and CDR2 YFSETQ. V was shortened by 4 bases and J by 0 bases, with 5 bases between the two germline ends. The CDR3 totals 14 residues. DNA for the CDR3: TGCGCCAGCAGCCCCTTCTCTGGGGCCAACGTCCTGACTTTC. Translating it yields CASSPFSGANVLTF. Based on the CDR3 plus reference TRBV5-1 and TRBJ2-6, the full variable domain is KAGVTQTPRYLIKTRGQQVTLSCSPISGHRSVSWYQQTPGQGLQFLFEYFSETQRNKGNFPGRFSGRQFSNSRSEMNVSTLELGDSALYLCASSPFSGANVLTFGAGSRLTVL.

This clonotype was seen many times. This chain joins TRBV20-1 and TRBJ2-2, with 8 positions matching TRBD1. The CDR3 consists of 17 residues. After removal of 1 base from V and 2 bases from J, the junction contained 9 bases not matched to a gene. CDR1 is DFQATT and CDR2 is SNEGSKA in the germline V gene (reference sequence). CDR3 sequence reads: CSARGPIGQGNTGELFF. The CDR3 region has the DNA TGCAGTGCTAGAGGACCCATCGGACAGGGAAACACCGGGGAGCTGTTTTTT.

This clonotype came up many times. The rearrangement joins TRBV6-2 or TRBV6-3 to TRBJ2-3, with D perhaps given as TRBD1 or TRBD2 (5 bases each). The V gene's germline CDR1 is MNHEY and CDR2 SVGEGT. V lost 0 bases to trimming and J lost 0 bases, with 16 bases between them. The CDR3 has 18 residues. In DNA form, the CDR3 reads TGTGCCAGCAGTTACTCGCGGGTAGCAGGGTTTAGCACAGATACGCAGTATTTT. Amino acid sequence: CASSYSRVAGFSTDTQYF.

This clonotype was seen at least ten times. The chain joins TRBV7-2 to TRBJ2-1; no definite D call. Germline V gene lookup returns CDR1 SGHTA and CDR2 FQGNSA. The CDR3 consists of 16 residues. V shed 1 base and J shed 0 bases, with 10 bases lying between them. The CDR3 DNA reads as TGTGCCAGCAGCTTAGGGTCTACTCGCTCCTACAATGAGCAGTTCTTC. Its translation is CASSLGSTRSYNEQFF.

The J gene is TRBJ2-3, the V gene TRBV7-3; a weak D match, TRBD1 (5 bases). The V end was cut by 1 base, the J end by 3 bases, with 11 bases between. The CDR3 length is 15 residues. CDR1 is SGHTA and CDR2 is FQGTGA in the germline V gene. The CDR3 sequence is CASSLIQGRTDTQYF. CDR3 nucleotides: TGTGCCAGCAGCTTAATCCAGGGAAGAACAGATACGCAGTATTTT.

The chain carries TRBV5-1 and TRBJ2-1; D remains ambiguous. The CDR3 consists of 14 residues. With 0 bases removed from V and 10 bases from J, the gap between germline ends came to 14 bases. Germline lookup yields CDR1 SGHRS and CDR2 YFSETQ. CDR3 sequence: CASSLALPEREQFF. The CDR3 DNA reads as TGCGCCAGCAGCTTGGCCCTACCAGAAAGAGAGCAGTTCTTC.

The chain uses TRBV6-2 or TRBV6-3 and TRBJ2-7, with 10 nucleotides matching TRBD2. The CDR3 is 15 residues long. Germline V gives CDR1 MNHEY, CDR2 SVGEGT. The V and J ends lost 2 bases and 0 bases, in that order; junction bases with no gene match: 1. As DNA, the CDR3 is TGTGCCAGCAGTTACGGGACTAGCGTCTCCTACGAGCAGTACGTC. Its translation is CASSYGTSVSYEQYV.

This clonotype was observed a handful of times. The chain uses TRBV5-1 and TRBJ2-3, with 15 bases lining up with TRBD2. V lost 4 bases to trimming and J lost 3 bases; unmatched junction nucleotides: 9. Germline values: CDR1 SGHRS, CDR2 YFSETQ. The CDR3 is 18 residues long. The CDR3 coding sequence is TGCGCCAGCAGCACCGGACTAGCGGGAGGGCCTAGGACAGATACGCAGTATTTT. This codes for CASSTGLAGGPRTDTQYF.

On this clonotype itself: This may come from a read error, since a much larger clone is one base off. The genes are TRBV20-1 and TRBJ1-1; D possibly corresponds to TRBD1 (6 bases). The CDR3 runs 13 residues. The V end lost 6 bases, the J end lost 6 bases, and 17 bases lay between the germline ends. Germline V gene sequence: CDR1 DFQATT, CDR2 SNEGSKA (reference sequence). CDR3 region: CSATGQLVAEAFF. The CDR3 nucleotides read TGCAGTGCCACGGGACAACTAGTGGCTGAAGCTTTCTTT.